This TCR beta chain comes out of a study of T cells in Graves' hyperthyroidism and ophthalmopathy. Germline V gives CDR1 SNHLY, CDR2 FYNNEI. The length of the CDR3 is 11 amino acids, counting both ends. Regarding this clonotype: The conserved final phenylalanine or tryptophan is absent from the CDR3, which likely points to a read error. The DNA is omitted, as the CDR3 cannot be located on it reliably, and the CDR3 follows TCRdb's listing.

RNA transcripts provided the source from which TCR beta CDR3 regions were amplified. HTBI primers were used for first-round RT-PCR of the TCR CDR3. TCRdb reprocessed the multiplex PCR reads via MiXCR and lists one record per CDR3 protein. Of 660,000 or so distinct CDR3 sequences listed, 45% are singletons. V and J are TRBV2 and TRBJ1-6; TRBD1 is the table's D call and was not checked against the DNA. This TCR was recovered from an adult man with Graves' disease, either hyperthyroidism or ophthalmopathy (not recorded which). Sequenced: peripheral blood or thyroid tissue (not recorded which). CDR3: CASRDHAWTGS.